This is a list of T cell receptor beta chains from one sample in a study of T cell responses to AZD1222 COVID-19 vaccine. Measured with immunoSEQ multiplex PCR; TCRdb has only the in-frame clones, and not every one. This sample has approximately 88,000 clones, with 90% found just once. The sample in question was peripheral blood, obtained 28 days after the second AZD1222 dose. The receptor source for this set is an adult who received the AZD1222 COVID-19 vaccine. The CDR3 runs from the conserved cysteine through the conserved F or W. The D gene is left open where the match is weak. Where a row states a size, it is once, few, many or the class of an expanded clone; other rows omit it.

v_gene	j_gene	d_gene	abundance	CDR3nt	CDR3aa
TRBV7-2	TRBJ1-2	TRBD1	NA	TGTGCCAGCAGCTCCTCGGGACAGAACTATGGCTACACCTTC	CASSSSGQNYGYTF
TRBV20-1	TRBJ1-5	NA	NA	TGCAGTGCTAGTTTTGGCAATCAGCCCCAGCATTTT	CSASFGNQPQHF
TRBV28	TRBJ2-7	NA	NA	TGTGCCAGCAGTTTAGGGCGCGAGCAGTACTTC	CASSLGREQYF
TRBV5-5	TRBJ1-4	NA	NA	TGTGCCAGCAGCACTAGACAGGAGAGCAAACTGTTTTTT	CASSTRQESKLFF
TRBV28	TRBJ2-7	TRBD1	once	TGTGCCAGCAGTTTCTATACAGGGGACCATCCCTACGAGCAGTACTTC	CASSFYTGDHPYEQYF
TRBV5-8	TRBJ1-2	NA	NA	TGTGCCAGCAGCCAAGGGGGGAATTATTATGGCTACACCTTC	CASSQGGNYYGYTF
TRBV19	TRBJ1-2	TRBD1	NA	TGTGCCAGTAGCGGACAGGGACAGGGCTATGGCTACACCTTC	CASSGQGQGYGYTF
TRBV4-1	TRBJ2-1	NA	NA	TGCGCCAGCAGCCCTCAGTTTAGATCAGAGCAGTTCTTC	CASSPQFRSEQFF
TRBV6-1	TRBJ1-5	NA	NA	TGTGCCAGCAGTGAAAGGCAGGCCGGGAACAGCAATCAGCCCCAGCATTTT	CASSERQAGNSNQPQHF
TRBV28	TRBJ1-4	NA	NA	TGTGCCACCGCCGGGACGCCTAATGAAAAACTGTTTTTT	CATAGTPNEKLFF
TRBV19	TRBJ2-3	NA	NA	TGTGCCAGTAGTATTGACGTTGAGACAGATACGCAGTATTTT	CASSIDVETDTQYF
TRBV5-1	TRBJ1-2	NA	NA	TGCGCCAGCAGCTTTACCGGGCCGACGGGCTATGGCTACACCTTC	CASSFTGPTGYGYTF
TRBV27	TRBJ2-7	TRBD1	NA	TGTGCCAGCAGCCAGACAGGGTCGGGCTACGAGCAGTACTTC	CASSQTGSGYEQYF
TRBV3-1/TRBV3-2	TRBJ2-3	NA	NA	TGTGCCAGCAGCCAAGATGGGAAGGGGCGTACAGATACGCAGTATTTT	CASSQDGKGRTDTQYF
TRBV30	TRBJ1-4	NA	NA	TGTGCCTGGAGGAGGGACATGGGAAATGAAAAACTGTTTTTT	CAWRRDMGNEKLFF
TRBV5-6	TRBJ2-7	TRBD2	NA	TGTGCCAGCAGCTGGGGGAGGCTAGCGGCCCACGAGCAGTACTTC	CASSWGRLAAHEQYF
TRBV2	TRBJ1-5	NA	NA	TGTGCCAGCAGTCCAACGGGTGAGCCCCAGCATTTT	CASSPTGEPQHF
TRBV7-8	TRBJ2-1	TRBD1	NA	TGTGCCAGCAGCCCAGACAGGGGGCGAAGAGGTGAGCAGTTCTTC	CASSPDRGRRGEQFF
TRBV29-1	TRBJ2-6	NA	NA	TGCAGCGTTCGCATCTCTGGGGCCAACGTCCTGACTTTC	CSVRISGANVLTF
TRBV11-2	TRBJ2-1	TRBD2	NA	TGTGCCAGCAGCGTGGGACTACAGCAGTTCTTC	CASSVGLQQFF
TRBV12-3/TRBV12-4	TRBJ1-4	NA	NA	TGTGCCAGCAGTGGTGACAGTAATGAAAAACTGTTTTTT	CASSGDSNEKLFF
TRBV19	TRBJ1-1	NA	NA	TGTGCCAGTAGTATTATAGGCAGGGGTAGCACTGAAGCTTTCTTT	CASSIIGRGSTEAFF
TRBV3-1/TRBV3-2	TRBJ2-3	NA	NA	TGTGCCAGCAGCCAAGGTCTAGAATTGTCAGATACGCAGTATTTT	CASSQGLELSDTQYF
TRBV3-1/TRBV3-2	TRBJ1-4	NA	few	TGTGCCAGCAGCCTTTTAGGAGAAAAACTGTTTTTT	CASSLLGEKLFF
TRBV19	TRBJ1-6	TRBD1	NA	TGTGCCAGTAGTACCGCCCGGACAGGAAATAATTCACCCCTCCACTTT	CASSTARTGNNSPLHF
TRBV7-6	TRBJ1-6	NA	NA	TGTGCCAGCAAGGGGAGGAATTCACCCCTCCACTTT	CASKGRNSPLHF
TRBV5-8	TRBJ1-4	NA	NA	TGTGCCAGCAGCCCGGCAGGGGTTGAAAAACTGTTTTTT	CASSPAGVEKLFF
TRBV7-2	TRBJ1-2	NA	NA	TGTGCCAGCAGCTTAGAAGCTGAAGTCTATGGCTACACCTTC	CASSLEAEVYGYTF
TRBV15	TRBJ1-1	NA	NA	TGTGCCACCAGCAGCTATCCGAACACTGAAGCTTTCTTT	CATSSYPNTEAFF
TRBV5-1	TRBJ2-2	NA	once	TGCGCCAGCAGCCTTTACAGGGAGAACACCGGGGAGCTGTTTTTT	CASSLYRENTGELFF
TRBV10-3	TRBJ1-1	NA	NA	TGTGCCATCAGTGAGGGGGGGTCTAGAAACACTGAAGCTTTCTTT	CAISEGGSRNTEAFF
TRBV11-3	TRBJ1-1	NA	NA	TGTGCCAGCAGCTTTTCAGAAAACACTGAAGCTTTCTTT	CASSFSENTEAFF
TRBV28	TRBJ1-5	TRBD1	NA	TGTGCCAGCAGTTTATCAGGACAGGTAAATCAGCCCCAGCATTTT	CASSLSGQVNQPQHF
TRBV6-2/TRBV6-3	TRBJ1-5	TRBD1	NA	TGTGCCAGCAGTTTCAGACAGGGGATAGATCAGCCCCAGCATTTT	CASSFRQGIDQPQHF
TRBV5-1	TRBJ1-3	NA	NA	TGCGCCAGCAGCTTGGCCCCTGTGGGAGGCAGAATATATTTT	CASSLAPVGGRIYF
TRBV6-5	TRBJ1-1	NA	NA	TGTGCCAGCAGTCCCGAGACCCACCCCACTGAAGCTTTCTTT	CASSPETHPTEAFF
TRBV7-3	TRBJ2-7	TRBD2	NA	TGTGCCAGCAGTGTAGCGGGGGCCACCTACGAGCAGTACTTC	CASSVAGATYEQYF
TRBV5-1	TRBJ1-5	NA	NA	TGCGCCAGCAGCTTGGACGGAAATAGCAATCAGCCCCAGCATTTT	CASSLDGNSNQPQHF
TRBV24-1	TRBJ2-1	NA	NA	TGTGCCACCAGTGTAAATCGGTTGGATGAGCAGTTCTTC	CATSVNRLDEQFF
TRBV3-1/TRBV3-2	TRBJ2-5	NA	NA	TGTGCCAGCAGCCAACCTGGGACCAGCCGGGAGCAGACCCAGTACTTC	CASSQPGTSREQTQYF
TRBV18	TRBJ1-2	TRBD1	NA	TGTGCCAGCTCACCGGACAGGGGGCGCGGGTACGGCTACACCTTC	CASSPDRGRGYGYTF